This TCR beta chain was profiled in a study of T-cell reconstitution after alpha-beta-depleted transplantation in children. V lost 2 bases and J lost 2, with 10 bases in between. The CDR3 totals 14 residues. Germline V gene sequence: CDR1 SEHNR, CDR2 FQNEAQ (reference sequence). During its preparation, the TCRbeta library received unique molecular identifiers. TCRdb used MiXCR to reprocess the PCR reads, holding one entry per CDR3 protein. The sample carries approximately 270,000 distinct CDR3 sequences, roughly 9.5% recorded once. The source material was PBMCs from the stem cell graft donor, sampled from the stem cell graft. The rearrangement links TRBV7-9 to TRBJ2-7, with D possibly TRBD2 on 5 matching bases. The TCR sequence derives from a human donor who donated a stem cell graft to a child with SCID. The CDR3 loop is CASSLSFSAYEQYF. The DNA of the CDR3 is TGTGCCAGCAGCTTAAGCTTTAGCGCCTACGAGCAGTACTTC.